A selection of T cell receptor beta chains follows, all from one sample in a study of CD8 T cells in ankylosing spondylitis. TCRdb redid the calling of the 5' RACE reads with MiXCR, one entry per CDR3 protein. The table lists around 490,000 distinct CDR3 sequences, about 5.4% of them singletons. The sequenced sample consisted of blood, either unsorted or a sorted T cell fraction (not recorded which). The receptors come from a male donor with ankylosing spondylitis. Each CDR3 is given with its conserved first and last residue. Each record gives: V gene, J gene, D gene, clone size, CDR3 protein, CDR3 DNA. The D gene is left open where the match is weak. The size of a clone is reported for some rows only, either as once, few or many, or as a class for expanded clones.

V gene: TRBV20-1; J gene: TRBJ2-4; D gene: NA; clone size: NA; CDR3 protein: CSPTSSGVQYF; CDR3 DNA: TGCAGTCCCACGAGTTCCGGTGTGCAGTACTTC
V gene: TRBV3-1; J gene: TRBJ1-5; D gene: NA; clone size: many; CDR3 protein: CASSQGTNYPPQHF; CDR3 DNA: TGTGCCAGCAGCCAAGGGACTAACTATCCGCCCCAGCATTTT
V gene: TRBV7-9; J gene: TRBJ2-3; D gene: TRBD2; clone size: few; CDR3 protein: CASSSLGRTSGTDTQYF; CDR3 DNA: TGTGCCAGCAGCTCTTTGGGCCGGACTAGCGGTACAGATACGCAGTATTTT
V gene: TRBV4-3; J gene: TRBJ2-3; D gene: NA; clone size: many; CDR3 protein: CASSQAIHGDTQYF; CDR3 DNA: TGCGCCAGCAGCCAAGCTATACACGGGGATACGCAGTATTTT
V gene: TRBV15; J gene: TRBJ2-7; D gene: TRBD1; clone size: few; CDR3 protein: CATSIYLGQGNWREQYF; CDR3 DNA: TGTGCCACCAGCATATACTTAGGACAGGGTAATTGGCGCGAGCAGTACTTC
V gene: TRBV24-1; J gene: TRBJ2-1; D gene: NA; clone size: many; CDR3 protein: CATSGVTDLNEQFF; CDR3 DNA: TGTGCCACCAGTGGTGTGACTGATCTCAATGAGCAGTTCTTC
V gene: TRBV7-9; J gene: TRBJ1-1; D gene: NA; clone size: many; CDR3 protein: CASSLGDTKNTEAFF; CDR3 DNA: TGTGCCAGCAGCTTAGGGGACACCAAGAACACTGAAGCTTTCTTT
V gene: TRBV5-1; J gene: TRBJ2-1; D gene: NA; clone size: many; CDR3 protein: CASSPEGWSYNEQFF; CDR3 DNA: TGCGCCAGCAGCCCGGAGGGCTGGTCCTACAATGAGCAGTTCTTC
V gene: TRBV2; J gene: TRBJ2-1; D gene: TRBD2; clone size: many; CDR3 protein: CASRPTSGQYNEQFF; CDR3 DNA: TGTGCCAGCAGGCCAACTAGCGGTCAGTACAATGAGCAGTTCTTC
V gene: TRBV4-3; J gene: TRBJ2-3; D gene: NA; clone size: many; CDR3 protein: CASSQETQDTQYF; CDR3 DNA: TGCGCCAGCAGCCAAGAGACCCAAGATACGCAGTATTTT
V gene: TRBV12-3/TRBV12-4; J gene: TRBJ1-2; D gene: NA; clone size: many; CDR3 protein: CASSALAPYDGYTF; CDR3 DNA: TGTGCCAGCAGTGCCCTTGCCCCCTATGATGGCTACACCTTC
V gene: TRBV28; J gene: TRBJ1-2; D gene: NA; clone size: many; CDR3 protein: CASTRLRGYTF; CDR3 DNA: TGTGCCAGCACCCGGCTAAGAGGCTACACCTTC
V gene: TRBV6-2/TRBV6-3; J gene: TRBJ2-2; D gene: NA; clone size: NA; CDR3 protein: CASSPTEDGELFF; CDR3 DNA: TGTGCCAGCAGTCCTACCGAGGATGGTGAGCTGTTTTTT
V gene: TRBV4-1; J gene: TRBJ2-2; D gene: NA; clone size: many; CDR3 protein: CASRTTDGRNTGELFF; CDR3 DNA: TGCGCCAGCAGAACTACTGACGGACGAAACACCGGGGAGCTGTTTTTT
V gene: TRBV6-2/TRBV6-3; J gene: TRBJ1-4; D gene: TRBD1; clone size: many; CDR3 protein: CASSSDSTGLREKLFF; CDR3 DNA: TGTGCCAGCAGTTCCGACTCGACAGGGCTTCGTGAAAAACTGTTTTTT
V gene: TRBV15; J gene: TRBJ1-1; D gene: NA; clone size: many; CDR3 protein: CATSRERLAEAFF; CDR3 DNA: TGTGCCACCAGCAGAGAACGATTGGCTGAAGCTTTCTTT
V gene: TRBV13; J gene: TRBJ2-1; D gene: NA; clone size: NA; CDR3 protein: CASSFTGNRYNEQFF; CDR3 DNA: TGTGCCAGCAGCTTTACCGGGAATAGGTACAATGAGCAGTTCTTC
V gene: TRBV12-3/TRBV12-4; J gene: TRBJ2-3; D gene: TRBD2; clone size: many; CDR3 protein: CASSPRLASSTDTQYF; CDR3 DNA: TGTGCCAGCAGTCCCCGACTAGCGTCTAGCACAGATACGCAGTATTTT
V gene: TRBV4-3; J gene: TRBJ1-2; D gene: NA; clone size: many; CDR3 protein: CASSQVYRRNNYGYTF; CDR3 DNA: TGCGCCAGCAGCCAAGTATATCGGAGGAATAACTATGGCTACACCTTC
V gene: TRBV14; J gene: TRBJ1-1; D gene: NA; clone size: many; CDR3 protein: CASSQGDGWAGAFF; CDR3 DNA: TGTGCCAGCAGCCAAGGAGACGGCTGGGCCGGGGCTTTCTTT
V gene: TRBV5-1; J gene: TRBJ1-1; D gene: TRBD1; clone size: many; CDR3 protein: CASSSNRGMNTEAFF; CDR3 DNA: TGCGCCAGCAGCTCCAACAGGGGAATGAACACTGAAGCTTTCTTT
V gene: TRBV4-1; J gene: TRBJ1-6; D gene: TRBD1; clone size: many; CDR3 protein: CASSQDGTVGRPLHF; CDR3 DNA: TGCGCCAGCAGCCAAGATGGGACAGTCGGGCGACCCCTCCACTTT
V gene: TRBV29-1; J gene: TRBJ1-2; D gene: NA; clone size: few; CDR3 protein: CSVPVGYGYTF; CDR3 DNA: TGCAGCGTTCCTGTAGGTTATGGCTACACCTTC
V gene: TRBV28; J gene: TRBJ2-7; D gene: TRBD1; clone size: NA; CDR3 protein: CASSGTGWSYEQYF; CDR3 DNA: TGTGCCAGCAGTGGGACAGGTTGGTCCTACGAGCAGTACTTC
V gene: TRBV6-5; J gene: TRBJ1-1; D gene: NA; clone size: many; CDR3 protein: CASSYNSLWWNTEAFF; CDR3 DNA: TGTGCCAGCAGTTATAATAGTTTGTGGTGGAACACTGAAGCTTTCTTT